This TCR beta chain originates from a study of T cells after yellow fever vaccination. Study observations and caveats: Clones from primary vaccination mostly reappeared after the booster (roughly 95% CD4, just over 85% CD8).

As concerns this clonotype: The antigen is undetermined.

This CDR3 contains 13 residues. Germline values: CDR1 DFQATT, CDR2 SNEGSKA (reference sequence). Trimming removed 6 bases at V and 2 bases at J, with 12 bases between. MiXCR, run by TCRdb on the 5' RACE reads, gives a single entry per CDR3 protein. The table includes fewer than 450,000 distinct CDR3 sequences, around 3.9% detected once. The sample here was PBMCs, taken 5 days after the yellow fever booster vaccination. The J gene is TRBJ2-3, the V gene TRBV20-1, with unresolved D. This TCR derives from a young man who received the YFV17D yellow fever vaccine. CDR3 DNA sequence: TGCAGTGCCCCGTGGGCAACCACAGATACGCAGTATTTT. This encodes CSAPWATTDTQYF.